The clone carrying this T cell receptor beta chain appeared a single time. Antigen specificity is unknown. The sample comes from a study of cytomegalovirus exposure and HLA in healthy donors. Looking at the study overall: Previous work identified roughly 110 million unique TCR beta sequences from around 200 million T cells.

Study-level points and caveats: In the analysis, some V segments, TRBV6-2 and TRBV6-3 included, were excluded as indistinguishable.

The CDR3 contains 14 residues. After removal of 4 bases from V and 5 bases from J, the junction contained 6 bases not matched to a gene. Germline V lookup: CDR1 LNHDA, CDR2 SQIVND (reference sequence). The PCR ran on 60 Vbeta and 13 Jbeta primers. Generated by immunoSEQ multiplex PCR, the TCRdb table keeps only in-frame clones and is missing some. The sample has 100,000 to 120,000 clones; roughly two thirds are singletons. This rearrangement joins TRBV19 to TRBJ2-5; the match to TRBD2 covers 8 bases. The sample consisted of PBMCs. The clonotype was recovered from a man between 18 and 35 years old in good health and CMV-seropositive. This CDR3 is CASSRPGLVETQYF. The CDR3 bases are TGTGCCAGTAGTAGGCCGGGACTAGTGGAGACCCAGTACTTC.